A single sample is the source of the 24 T cell receptor beta chains below, sequenced in a study of T-cell memory formation after mild COVID-19. Each CDR3 protein gets one entry after TCRdb re-called the 5' RACE reads with MiXCR. The data hold around 300,000 distinct CDR3 sequences, with roughly 13% observed a single time. The sample taken for sequencing was PBMCs or a T cell subset sorted from them (not recorded which). These TCRs come from a young man who had mild COVID-19 (a few samples of this study predate the infection). Cell type and time point are not known.

This clonotype was picked up a small number of times. The chain employs TRBV5-1 and TRBJ1-2; D is unresolved. Trimming left V 0 bases short and J 5 bases short, with 11 bases between. The CDR3 sequence is 14 residues long. Germline V gene lookup returns CDR1 SGHRS and CDR2 YFSETQ. The CDR3 region has the DNA TGCGCCAGCAGCTTGGAGGCGGTGGAGTATGGCTACACCTTC. It yields the protein CASSLEAVEYGYTF.

This clonotype was observed at least ten times. The chain recombines TRBV5-1 with TRBJ2-1; D gene ambiguous. Between the trimmed V and J ends, which lost 4 bases and 0 bases, there was a span of 11 bases. CDR1 SGHRS and CDR2 YFSETQ come from the germline V gene. The CDR3 consists of 15 residues. CDR3: CASSRATYSYNEQFF. The CDR3 nucleotides read TGCGCCAGCAGCAGAGCGACCTACTCCTACAATGAGCAGTTCTTC.

V is TRBV4-1 and J is TRBJ2-2; 11 bases are shared with TRBD2. The germline gives CDR1 MGHRA, CDR2 YSYEKL. With 2 bases clipped from V and 5 bases from J, the junction kept 4 bases outside the gene matches. The CDR3 contains 16 residues. This CDR3 is CASSQLAGGRTGELFF. CDR3 bases: TGCGCCAGCAGCCAATTAGCGGGGGGGCGGACCGGGGAGCTGTTTTTT.

This clonotype was detected only a few times. The chain is built from TRBV5-1 and TRBJ1-5; no reliable D call. Germline V gene lookup returns CDR1 SGHRS and CDR2 YFSETQ. This CDR3 spans 14 amino acids. The ends were cut back, 1 base at V and 3 bases at J, with 8 bases in the middle. CDR3 sequence (DNA): TGCGCCAGCAGCTTGTACGGTGACAATCAGCCCCAGCATTTT. This translates into CASSLYGDNQPQHF.

The chain couples TRBV18 to TRBJ2-5; no reliable D call. The CDR3 spans 12 residues. The V end lost 1 base, the J end lost 5 bases, and 5 bases lay between the germline ends. From germline, CDR1 is KGHSH and CDR2 LQKENI. As DNA, the CDR3 is TGTGCCAGCTCACCACGGTCGGAGACCCAGTACTTC. It encodes CASSPRSETQYF.

The CDR3 DNA follows: TGCGCCAGCAGCGGGACAGGGCCCCTTCAAGCTTTCTTT. Translating gives CASSGTGPLQAFF. The chain recombines TRBV5-1 with TRBJ1-1; 9 bases agree with TRBD1. The germline V gene has CDR1 SGHRS and CDR2 YFSETQ. Trimming took 4 bases from V and 9 from J; bases not matched to a gene: 7. The CDR3 is 13 residues long.

A few counts support this clonotype. The chain uses TRBV5-1 and TRBJ1-4, with TRBD1 matching over 7 bases. Germline V gene sequence: CDR1 SGHRS, CDR2 YFSETQ. With 7 bases clipped from V and 0 bases from J, the junction kept 6 bases outside the gene matches. The CDR3 has 15 amino acids. CDR3 bases: TGCGCCAGCCACAGGGGCCCTACAACTAATGAAAAACTGTTTTTT. Its translation is CASHRGPTTNEKLFF.

This clonotype was observed a few times. The chain recombines TRBV20-1 with TRBJ2-7; D remains ambiguous. Trimming left V 0 bases short and J 6 bases short, with 12 bases between. The CDR3 length is 13 residues. The V gene's germline CDR1 is DFQATT and CDR2 SNEGSKA (reference sequence). The CDR3 region has the DNA TGCAGTGCTAGAGAAGGACCGATGCGCGAGCAGTACTTC. This gives the protein CSAREGPMREQYF.

This chain joins TRBV6-1 and TRBJ2-5; D might be TRBD1 or TRBD2, each matching 5 bases. Trimming removed 2 bases at V and 5 bases at J, with 18 bases between. Germline V gene sequence: CDR1 MNHNS, CDR2 SASEGT. The CDR3 is 16 residues long. CDR3 nucleotides: TGTGCCAGCAGTGAATTTAAAAACAGGTGGGACGAGACCCAGTACTTC. It encodes CASSEFKNRWDETQYF.

The chain uses TRBV14 and TRBJ2-7, with 7 bases identical to TRBD1. V shed 4 bases and J 12 bases; nucleotides not matched to a gene: 9. The CDR3 length is 12 residues. Germline V gives CDR1 SGHDN, CDR2 FVKESK. This CDR3 reads CASSPYGRGRYF. CDR3 DNA: TGTGCCAGCAGCCCTTACGGCAGGGGGAGGTACTTC.

This clonotype was counted only a few times. This chain connects TRBV7-2 to TRBJ2-1, with 7 bases fitting TRBD1. The CDR3 totals 14 residues. Germline V gene lookup returns CDR1 SGHTA and CDR2 FQGNSA. J lost 11 bases, V lost 4 bases, and 11 bases had no gene match. The CDR3 sequence: CASSYETGSGQQFF. The CDR3 region has the DNA TGTGCCAGCAGCTATGAGACAGGGTCAGGTCAGCAGTTCTTC.

The chain joins TRBV7-9 to TRBJ1-1; 8 positions agree with TRBD1. CDR3 length: 16 amino acids. CDR1 and CDR2 from the germline V gene are SEHNR and FQNEAQ (reference sequence). The junction had 14 bases not matched to a gene; V was cut back by 5 bases and J by 6 bases. In DNA form, the CDR3 reads TGTGCCAGCAGCGGACAGGGTAACCCAAGAACGGCTGAAGCTTTCTTT. As protein: CASSGQGNPRTAEAFF.

The table lists this clonotype with many counts. The chain carries TRBV5-1 and TRBJ2-3, with 10 positions matching TRBD2. The CDR3 is 15 residues long. V gave up 4 bases and J gave up 3 bases; unmatched junction bases: 5. Germline values: CDR1 SGHRS, CDR2 YFSETQ. The CDR3: CASSGRTSGTDTQYF. CDR3 nucleotides: TGCGCCAGCAGCGGGAGGACTAGCGGAACAGATACGCAGTATTTT. The variable domain in full, with the rest retrieved from reference TRBV5-1 and TRBJ2-3, is KAGVTQTPRYLIKTRGQQVTLSCSPISGHRSVSWYQQTPGQGLQFLFEYFSETQRNKGNFPGRFSGRQFSNSRSEMNVSTLELGDSALYLCASSGRTSGTDTQYFGPGTRLTVL.

A remark on this clonotype: Because the CDR3 is missing its conserved closing phenylalanine or tryptophan, this is likely a read error. This sequence joins TRBV4-3 and TRBJ2-1, with 8 bases identical to TRBD1. Germline V gene data show CDR1 as LGHNA and CDR2 as YSLEER. Trimming cost V 8 bases and J 10 bases; bases outside gene matches: 16. CDR3 size: 15 residues. The CDR3 DNA follows: TGCGCCAGCTCCCCCGGGGCAGGGGGCTGGGGGGAGCAGTTCTAC. Encoded protein: CASSPGAGGWGEQFY.

This chain connects TRBV5-1 to TRBJ2-5; 11 bases align to TRBD2. The germline V gene has CDR1 SGHRS and CDR2 YFSETQ. The CDR3 runs 16 residues. V gave up 3 bases and J gave up 5 bases; unmatched junction bases: 9. The CDR3 sequence is CASSWALAGGPETQYF. The DNA of the CDR3 is TGCGCCAGCAGCTGGGCCCTAGCGGGGGGCCCGGAGACCCAGTACTTC.

In this sample, this clonotype turned up a few times. This chain links TRBV7-2 with TRBJ2-6; 7 positions agree with TRBD1. The CDR3 runs to 17 residues. Unmatched junction bases numbered 8, after V lost 6 bases and J lost 0 bases. Looked up from germline, CDR1 is SGHTA and CDR2 is FQGNSA. The CDR3 nucleotides read TGTGCCAGCAGTCGTACAGGGGCCCCCTCTGGGGCCAACGTCCTGACTTTC. Protein product: CASSRTGAPSGANVLTF.

The chain uses TRBV3-1 and TRBJ1-6; D is uncertain. Deletions cut 0 bases from V and 9 bases from J, with 9 bases between. Germline V gene data show CDR1 as LGHDT and CDR2 as YNNKEL (reference sequence). The CDR3 has 14 amino acids. The CDR3 region has the DNA TGTGCCAGCAGCCAAGAACGTCGTACTTCACCCCTCCACTTT. Encoded protein: CASSQERRTSPLHF.

This clonotype has more than one count but fewer than ten. The chain uses TRBV15 and TRBJ2-1, with D uncertain. The germline CDR1 and CDR2 sequences are LNHNV and YYDKDF (reference sequence). The CDR3 loop spans 12 amino acids. Trimming left V 0 bases short and J 11 bases short, with 8 bases between. The CDR3 DNA is TGTGCCACCAGCAGAGATCTCAGCCAGCAGTTCTTC. Its protein is CATSRDLSQQFF.

This clonotype was found many times. The chain carries TRBV7-8 and TRBJ2-3, with 11 nucleotides matching TRBD2. Unmatched junction bases numbered 13, after V lost 2 bases and J lost 0 bases. The CDR3 covers 20 residues. CDR1 is SGHVS, CDR2 FQNEAQ, per germline. CDR3 bases: TGTGCCAGCAGCTTACTTACCGGGACTAGCGGAGCGACTAGCACAGATACGCAGTATTTT. Amino acid sequence: CASSLLTGTSGATSTDTQYF.

The chain couples TRBV10-3 to TRBJ2-3; 10 positions agree with TRBD2. The CDR3 extends over 16 amino acids. Germline V gene data show CDR1 as ENHRY and CDR2 as SYGVKD. With 2 bases clipped from V and 3 bases from J, the junction kept 5 bases outside the gene matches. The CDR3 sequence: CAISEGAGGPTDTQYF. The CDR3 region has the DNA TGTGCCATCAGTGAGGGAGCGGGGGGGCCGACAGATACGCAGTATTTT.

This clonotype has only a few counts. The chain has TRBV4-3 and TRBJ1-4, with unresolved D. V dropped 5 bases and J dropped 5 bases, with 15 bases sitting between them. The CDR3 loop spans 15 amino acids. Germline-derived CDR1 and CDR2 are LGHNA and YSLEER. In DNA form, the CDR3 reads TGCGCCAGCAGCGTAGGGATCAGCAGAAATGAAAAACTGTTTTTT. This sequence encodes CASSVGISRNEKLFF.

This clonotype was seen ten or more times. CDR3 amino acids: CASSLGGSLGGNEQFF. DNA of the CDR3: TGCGCCAGCAGCTTGGGGGGCAGTCTAGGCGGGAATGAGCAGTTCTTC. The genes are TRBV5-1 and TRBJ2-1; D may match TRBD1 or TRBD2 (5 bases each). CDR3 length equals 16 residues. Germline loops: CDR1 SGHRS, CDR2 YFSETQ. Trimming removed 0 bases from V and 7 bases from J, with 17 bases in between.

V usage is TRBV20-1 and J usage is TRBJ1-1; 9 bases map to TRBD1. Trimming took 1 base from V and 5 from J; bases not matched to a gene: 2. The CDR3 is 13 residues long. Looked up from germline, CDR1 is DFQATT and CDR2 is SNEGSKA (reference sequence). Here the CDR3 DNA reads TGCAGTGCTAGAGGACAGGGGGATACTGAAGCTTTCTTT. This encodes CSARGQGDTEAFF.

This clonotype was seen a handful of times. The rearrangement links TRBV20-1 to TRBJ1-4; D is uncertain. V was pared by 3 bases and J by 5 bases, with 16 bases between. CDR1 DFQATT and CDR2 SNEGSKA come from the germline V gene (reference sequence). The CDR3 is 15 amino acids. CDR3 sequence reads: CSARGGGGRNEKLFF. DNA for the CDR3: TGCAGTGCTAGGGGAGGCGGAGGGAGGAATGAAAAACTGTTTTTT.